This T cell receptor (beta chain) derives from a study of T cells in Graves' hyperthyroidism and ophthalmopathy. About the study: Peripheral blood was obtained at initial diagnosis, preceding any treatment. General study points: For ophthalmopathy, model prediction preceded onset by a median about 6.4 months.

Patients having uncontrolled infection, another autoimmune disease, pregnancy or lactation were not included. Diagnoses were established using clinical symptoms, serum thyroxine and TRAb, thyroid ultrasound and orbital computed tomography. Amplification of TCR beta CDR3 regions used RNA as the template. HTBI primers were employed in a first-round RT-PCR of the TCR CDR3. TCRdb used MiXCR to reprocess the multiplex PCR reads, holding one entry per CDR3 protein. The data contain about 200,000 distinct CDR3 sequences, roughly a sixth of them seen just once; the ten biggest clones take up roughly 49%. This clonotype was detected only a few times. No antigen is known for it. Germline CDR1 and CDR2: MNHNY and SVGAGI (reference sequence). The CDR3 sequence is 14 residues long. The V and J ends lost 0 bases and 8 bases respectively, with 13 bases between them.

V usage is TRBV6-6 and J usage is TRBJ1-1; D not certain. The material sequenced was blood. The clonotype was recovered from a woman aged 45 to 65 with Graves' hyperthyroidism. The CDR3 sequence: CASSYSLEGQEAFF. The CDR3 DNA reads TGTGCCAGCAGTTACTCGTTAGAAGGCCAGGAAGCTTTCTTT.